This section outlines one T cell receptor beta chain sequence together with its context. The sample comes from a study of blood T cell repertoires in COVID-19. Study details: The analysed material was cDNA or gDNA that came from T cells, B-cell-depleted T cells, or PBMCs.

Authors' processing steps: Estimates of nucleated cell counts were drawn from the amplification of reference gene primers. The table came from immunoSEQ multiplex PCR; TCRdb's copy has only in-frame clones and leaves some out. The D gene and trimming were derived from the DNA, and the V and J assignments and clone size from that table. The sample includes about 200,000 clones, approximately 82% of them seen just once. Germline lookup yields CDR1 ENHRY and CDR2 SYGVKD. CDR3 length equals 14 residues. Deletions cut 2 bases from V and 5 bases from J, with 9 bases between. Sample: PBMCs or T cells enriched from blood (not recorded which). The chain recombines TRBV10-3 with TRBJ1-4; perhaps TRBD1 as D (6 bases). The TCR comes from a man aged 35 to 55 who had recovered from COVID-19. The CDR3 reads CAISEQGFNEKLFF. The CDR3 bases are TGTGCCATCAGTGAGCAGGGGTTCAATGAAAAACTGTTTTTT.